The rows below give T cell receptor beta chains drawn from one sample of a study of spatial heterogeneity in lung cancer. In TCRdb, the 5' RACE reads were re-called with MiXCR into one record per CDR3 protein. This sample carries about 120,000 distinct CDR3 sequences, 9.5% to 15% of them seen once, and the ten largest clones take around 16%. The sequenced sample was PBMCs, obtained at follow-up. These receptors originate from a male donor with early-stage non-small cell lung cancer. CDR3s include the opening cysteine and the closing phenylalanine or tryptophan. A D gene is named only where the DNA matches it firmly. Clone size is not always given. Where it is, it says once, few, many or a class for expanded clones.

>many|TRBJ1-5|TRBV7-2|-
TGTGCCAGCAGCTTAAGTTTCCGACAGCCCCAGCATTTT
CASSLSFRQPQHF
>many|TRBJ1-4|TRBV6-5|-
TGTGCCAGCAGCCCCCGGGCACCGAATGAAAAACTGTTTTTT
CASSPRAPNEKLFF
>many|TRBJ2-6|TRBV6-5|TRBD1
TGTGCCAGCAGTCAATGGACAGGACCCACCTCTGGGGCCAACGTCCTGACTTTC
CASSQWTGPTSGANVLTF
>many|TRBJ1-2|TRBV6-2/TRBV6-3|-
TGTGCCAGCAGTTACTTGGGACAAGTCTCTTATGGCTACACCTTC
CASSYLGQVSYGYTF
>few|TRBJ1-2|TRBV18|-
TGTGCCAGCTCACCACGGACAGAGACCTATGGCTACACCTTC
CASSPRTETYGYTF
>many|TRBJ2-6|TRBV19|-
TGTGCCAGTAAGGTGGTCGAGCCTGGGGCCAACGTCCTGACTTTC
CASKVVEPGANVLTF
>-|TRBJ2-5|TRBV3-1|TRBD2
TGTGCCAGCAGGCTTGGTAGCGGGGAGACCCAGTACTTC
CASRLGSGETQYF
>-|TRBJ1-2|TRBV2|TRBD1
TGTGCCAGCAGTGAGACAGGGGCGGAGGGCTACACCTTC
CASSETGAEGYTF
>-|TRBJ2-5|TRBV4-1|TRBD1
TGCGCCAGCAGCCCTGCAGGGGAGACAGGGGGCTTGGAGACCCAGTACTTC
CASSPAGETGGLETQYF
>many|TRBJ2-7|TRBV7-2|-
TGTGCCAGCAGGCGACAGAGTTACGAGCAGTACTTC
CASRRQSYEQYF
>-|TRBJ2-6|TRBV10-3|TRBD1
TGTGCCATCAGACAGGGGCTCTCTGGGGCCAACGTCCTGACTTTC
CAIRQGLSGANVLTF
>-|TRBJ1-2|TRBV28|TRBD1
TGTGCCAGCAGTTTATTGCCGGGAACAGGGGAGGATGGCTACACCTTC
CASSLLPGTGEDGYTF
>-|TRBJ2-7|TRBV12-3/TRBV12-4|-
TGTGCCAGCAGTTTACCCTCATCGACAGGAGCCTACGAGCAGTACTTC
CASSLPSSTGAYEQYF
>-|TRBJ2-3|TRBV20-1|-
TGCAGTGCTAAACGGGGAAGCACAGATACGCAGTATTTT
CSAKRGSTDTQYF
>-|TRBJ2-4|TRBV7-6|TRBD1
TGTGCCAGCAGCCACGGGACAGGTCGGGGCTTAGCCAAAAACATTCAGTACTTC
CASSHGTGRGLAKNIQYF
>-|TRBJ2-7|TRBV5-1|TRBD1
TGCGCCAGCACCCCGGACAGGGGGCAAAGCGAGCAGTACTTC
CASTPDRGQSEQYF
>many|TRBJ1-1|TRBV29-1|-
TGCAGCGTTGAGGAGGCGGCCGGGAACACTGAAGCTTTCTTT
CSVEEAAGNTEAFF
>few|TRBJ2-7|TRBV4-1|-
TGCGCCAGCAGCCAAGTGGATAAAAGCTCCTACGAGCAGTACTTC
CASSQVDKSSYEQYF
>many|TRBJ2-3|TRBV7-2|TRBD2
TGTGCCAGCAGCTTAGCGACTAGCGGGACGCAGTATTTT
CASSLATSGTQYF
>-|TRBJ1-1|TRBV5-1|-
TGCGCCAGCAGCTCACACCGGGCAGCCGAAGCTTTCTTT
CASSSHRAAEAFF
>few|TRBJ1-5|TRBV5-1|-
TGCGCCAGCAGCTTTGACACGAATCAGCCCCAGCATTTT
CASSFDTNQPQHF
>-|TRBJ1-1|TRBV20-1|TRBD1
TGCAGTCCCGGGACAGGGGGCAACCTGAACACTGAAGCTTTCTTT
CSPGTGGNLNTEAFF
>-|TRBJ2-3|TRBV11-2|TRBD2
TGTGCCAGCAGCTCTTTCCTCCGGGACCCAGCGGGGGATACGCAGTATTTT
CASSSFLRDPAGDTQYF
>once|TRBJ2-7|TRBV24-1|TRBD1
TGTGCCACCAGCCGGGGACAGGGTACCTACGAGCAGTACTTC
CATSRGQGTYEQYF
>-|TRBJ2-1|TRBV5-1|TRBD2
TGCGCCAGCAGCCCTGGGACTAGCGAGCAGTTCTTC
CASSPGTSEQFF
>few|TRBJ2-3|TRBV11-2|TRBD2
TGTGCCAGCAGGTATCCGGGACTAGGGACAGATACGCAGTATTTT
CASRYPGLGTDTQYF
>few|TRBJ1-6|TRBV10-3|TRBD1
TGTGCCATCAGTCCTAGGACAGGAGATAATTCACCCCTCCACTTT
CAISPRTGDNSPLHF
>-|TRBJ1-6|TRBV2|TRBD1
TGTGCCAGCAGAAATCAGGGGGCTGGATCACCCCTCCACTTT
CASRNQGAGSPLHF
>-|TRBJ1-5|TRBV7-9|-
TGTGCCAGCAGCTACACCAGGGGTTGGGATCAGTCCCAGCATTTT
CASSYTRGWDQSQHF
>many|TRBJ2-6|TRBV24-1|-
TGTGCCACCAGTGAAGCGGGCTCTGGGGCCAACGTCCTGACTTTC
CATSEAGSGANVLTF
>few|TRBJ1-6|TRBV20-1|-
TGCAGTGCTAGACCACCCAGGGAGGCTAGCTCCTATAATTCACCCCTCCACTTT
CSARPPREASSYNSPLHF
>many|TRBJ2-2|TRBV9|-
TGTGCCAGCAGCGTAGGGCCGGCGAACACCGGGGAGCTGTTTTTT
CASSVGPANTGELFF
>few|TRBJ1-5|TRBV28|-
TGTGCCAGCAGTTTATCGGGAAGGCAGCCCCAGCATTTT
CASSLSGRQPQHF
>few|TRBJ2-3|TRBV5-1|TRBD2
TGCGCCAGCAGCTTAGGAGGACTAGCGGGGGCCCCCACAGATACGCAGTATTTT
CASSLGGLAGAPTDTQYF
>few|TRBJ2-6|TRBV5-1|TRBD1
TGCGCCAGCAGTACCCAGGGGGTATTGTCTGGGGCCAACGTCCTGACTTTC
CASSTQGVLSGANVLTF
>-|TRBJ2-1|TRBV4-2|TRBD1
TGTGCCAGCAGCCAGGGACAGCGGAAGTACAATGAGCAGTTCTTC
CASSQGQRKYNEQFF
>-|TRBJ2-7|TRBV2|TRBD1
TGTGCCAGCAGGACGGGACAGGGACCCTACGAGCAGTACTTC
CASRTGQGPYEQYF
>-|TRBJ2-3|TRBV29-1|TRBD1
TGCAGCGTTGCTCTAACCCCCGGGACAGGGTATGCAGATACGCAGTATTTT
CSVALTPGTGYADTQYF
>-|TRBJ2-1|TRBV20-1|TRBD1
TGCAGTGCTAGAGCGCCGACAGGGACCGATGAGCAGTTCTTC
CSARAPTGTDEQFF
>-|TRBJ1-5|TRBV12-3/TRBV12-4|-
TGTGCCAGCAGTTCCAGGGATACGAGCAATCAGCCCCAGCATTTT
CASSSRDTSNQPQHF
>many|TRBJ2-1|TRBV20-1|-
TGCAGCTTTTACAATGAGCAGTTCTTC
CSFYNEQFF
>many|TRBJ2-7|TRBV20-1|-
TGCAGTGCTAGACGGGGCGCCAGCTACTACGAGCAGTACTTC
CSARRGASYYEQYF
>many|TRBJ2-3|TRBV11-2|-
TGTGCCAGCAGCCCCCAGCCGGGTTTCACAGATACGCAGTATTTT
CASSPQPGFTDTQYF